This T cell receptor beta chain originates from a study of shared clonotypes between healthy human individuals. Here immunoSEQ multiplex PCR was the method, and the copy in TCRdb shows in-frame clones only, minus some. The sample yields over 2 million clones, roughly 92% seen once. The CDR3 loop spans 15 amino acids. The germline V gene encodes CDR1 SGHDT and CDR2 YYEEEE. The V gene lost 4 bases and the J gene lost 1 base, with 12 bases spanning the gap. The sample comprised naive CD4+ T cells from PBMCs. The subset was: CD45RA+ positively selected. The chain employs TRBV5-6 and TRBJ1-5; no firm D call. The receptor was isolated from a man aged 18 to 29 in good health. Some clones in this sample may be carry-over from other donors' samples. CDR3: CASSLFGSSNQPQHF. CDR3 nucleotides: TGTGCCAGCAGCCTATTTGGCAGCAGCAATCAGCCCCAGCATTTT.